Listed below are T cell receptor beta chains from one sample, sequenced in a study of CD8+CD57+ T cells in acquired aplastic anemia. Using its own MiXCR run on the reads, TCRdb lists one record per CDR3 protein. The data show 200,000 to 250,000 distinct CDR3 sequences, with over 55% seen just once and roughly 62% held by the top ten. Sample: sorted CD4+, CD8+, or CD8+CD57+ T cells (not recorded which) from PBMCs. These receptors were obtained from a human donor with aplastic anemia. The CDR3 runs from the conserved cysteine through the conserved F or W. D genes are given only for firm matches. Clone size is stated in some rows and not others, as once, few, many or a class when expanded.

d_call: TRBD1
j_call: TRBJ2-3
v_call: TRBV13
clone_size: NA
cdr3_nt: TGTGCCAGCAGCTTCGACAGGGGGCAAGATACGCAGTATTTT
cdr3_aa: CASSFDRGQDTQYF

d_call: TRBD1
j_call: TRBJ2-2
v_call: TRBV20-1
clone_size: NA
cdr3_nt: TGCAGTGCTAGCCCACAGGGGGCGAACACCGGGGAGCTGTTTTTT
cdr3_aa: CSASPQGANTGELFF

d_call: NA
j_call: TRBJ2-7
v_call: TRBV11-3
clone_size: NA
cdr3_nt: TGTGCCAGCAGCGACAGGCCCCAGGAGCAGTACTTC
cdr3_aa: CASSDRPQEQYF

d_call: NA
j_call: TRBJ1-2
v_call: TRBV19
clone_size: NA
cdr3_nt: TGTGCCAGTAGTATAGATCCGGGGGCAAAGGCGTATGGCTACACCTTC
cdr3_aa: CASSIDPGAKAYGYTF

d_call: NA
j_call: TRBJ1-2
v_call: TRBV10-3
clone_size: NA
cdr3_nt: TGTGCCATCAGTGAAGGGCCCGCCTCTTTATATGGCTACACCTTC
cdr3_aa: CAISEGPASLYGYTF

d_call: TRBD2
j_call: TRBJ2-3
v_call: TRBV5-5
clone_size: few
cdr3_nt: TGTGCCAGCAGCCCGGTGACTAGCGGGGGAAGGGATACGCAGTATTTT
cdr3_aa: CASSPVTSGGRDTQYF

d_call: TRBD2
j_call: TRBJ2-7
v_call: TRBV5-1
clone_size: NA
cdr3_nt: TGCGCCAGCAGCCTCACTAGCGACTACGAGCAGTACTTC
cdr3_aa: CASSLTSDYEQYF

d_call: NA
j_call: TRBJ2-3
v_call: TRBV19
clone_size: many
cdr3_nt: TGTGCCAGTAGTATATACCTGACCGACGCTCTCACAGATACGCAGTATTTT
cdr3_aa: CASSIYLTDALTDTQYF

d_call: TRBD1
j_call: TRBJ2-5
v_call: TRBV20-1
clone_size: NA
cdr3_nt: TGCAGTGCTTTCGGGACAGGGGGATCAGAGACCCAGTACTTC
cdr3_aa: CSAFGTGGSETQYF

d_call: NA
j_call: TRBJ2-1
v_call: TRBV5-6
clone_size: NA
cdr3_nt: TGTGCCAGCAGCTTTGGTGGGGTGGCTGAGCAGTTCTTC
cdr3_aa: CASSFGGVAEQFF

d_call: TRBD2
j_call: TRBJ2-1
v_call: TRBV19
clone_size: NA
cdr3_nt: TGTGCCAGTAGTATCGCGCGGGAGGCCTATGAGCAGTTCTTC
cdr3_aa: CASSIAREAYEQFF

d_call: TRBD2
j_call: TRBJ2-3
v_call: TRBV19
clone_size: NA
cdr3_nt: TGTGCCAGTAGTATCCCCCTAGTTCGCGGGAGTAGCACAGATACGCAGTATTTT
cdr3_aa: CASSIPLVRGSSTDTQYF

d_call: TRBD2
j_call: TRBJ2-3
v_call: TRBV19
clone_size: many
cdr3_nt: TGTGCCAGTATGGAAAGCGGGGGGTTCACAGATACGCAGTATTTT
cdr3_aa: CASMESGGFTDTQYF

d_call: NA
j_call: TRBJ2-3
v_call: TRBV28
clone_size: NA
cdr3_nt: TGTGCCAGCAGTTTGATGGGGATGGGCACAGGTACGCAGTATTTT
cdr3_aa: CASSLMGMGTGTQYF

d_call: NA
j_call: TRBJ1-1
v_call: TRBV29-1
clone_size: few
cdr3_nt: TGCAGCGTTGATAGGTCAGGCCAGAGGAGCACTGAAGCTTTCTTT
cdr3_aa: CSVDRSGQRSTEAFF

d_call: NA
j_call: TRBJ2-1
v_call: TRBV9
clone_size: few
cdr3_nt: TGTGCCAGCAGCGTCTCATCCAGGGTTGGCGATGAGCAGTTCTTC
cdr3_aa: CASSVSSRVGDEQFF

d_call: NA
j_call: TRBJ2-7
v_call: TRBV7-9
clone_size: once
cdr3_nt: TGTGCCAGCAGAGAAGGGGGCTACGAGCAGTACTTC
cdr3_aa: CASREGGYEQYF

d_call: NA
j_call: TRBJ1-2
v_call: TRBV29-1
clone_size: NA
cdr3_nt: TGCAGCGTTGAGAGGGGTCTCGGCGGCTACACCTTC
cdr3_aa: CSVERGLGGYTF

d_call: NA
j_call: TRBJ1-6
v_call: TRBV15
clone_size: NA
cdr3_nt: TGTGCCACCAGCAGAGGGGCACTGTGGGAGGCAGAATCACCCCTCCACTTT
cdr3_aa: CATSRGALWEAESPLHF

d_call: NA
j_call: TRBJ1-2
v_call: TRBV7-9
clone_size: NA
cdr3_nt: TGTGCCAGCAGCTTAGTCGGGTACTCTGGAAACACCTTC
cdr3_aa: CASSLVGYSGNTF

d_call: TRBD1
j_call: TRBJ1-4
v_call: TRBV20-1
clone_size: NA
cdr3_nt: TGCAGTGCTACTCGACAGGGGGCGGGGGAAAAACTGTTTTTT
cdr3_aa: CSATRQGAGEKLFF

d_call: NA
j_call: TRBJ2-7
v_call: TRBV7-8
clone_size: NA
cdr3_nt: TGTGCCAGCAGCCTTCGTGTGGGGAGCCCCTACGAGCAGTACTTC
cdr3_aa: CASSLRVGSPYEQYF

d_call: NA
j_call: TRBJ2-5
v_call: TRBV6-6
clone_size: NA
cdr3_nt: TGTGCCAGCGGCGAGGGCTCCCCAAACCAAGAGACCCAGTACTTC
cdr3_aa: CASGEGSPNQETQYF

d_call: NA
j_call: TRBJ1-3
v_call: TRBV25-1
clone_size: NA
cdr3_nt: TGTGCCAGCTGTACCGGACCTACCTCAGGACTCTCTGGAAACACCATATATTTT
cdr3_aa: CASCTGPTSGLSGNTIYF

d_call: TRBD1
j_call: TRBJ2-5
v_call: TRBV12-3/TRBV12-4
clone_size: NA
cdr3_nt: TGTGCCAGCAGTGCACCCGGACAGGGCCAAGAGACCCAGTACTTC
cdr3_aa: CASSAPGQGQETQYF

d_call: TRBD1
j_call: TRBJ2-1
v_call: TRBV7-8
clone_size: few
cdr3_nt: TGTGCCAGCAGCTTAAAGGGACAGACGGGGAATGAGCAGTTCTTC
cdr3_aa: CASSLKGQTGNEQFF

d_call: NA
j_call: TRBJ2-7
v_call: TRBV5-1
clone_size: NA
cdr3_nt: TGCGCCAGCAGCTTCCAGCGAGCCTCCTCCGACGAGCAGTACTTC
cdr3_aa: CASSFQRASSDEQYF

d_call: TRBD1
j_call: TRBJ1-4
v_call: TRBV7-9
clone_size: NA
cdr3_nt: TGTGCCAGCAGCTTACAAACAGGGGGTATTGAAAAACTGTTTTTT
cdr3_aa: CASSLQTGGIEKLFF

d_call: NA
j_call: TRBJ2-7
v_call: TRBV7-2
clone_size: NA
cdr3_nt: TGTGCCAGCAGCTTAGACAGAGAGGAATACTTC
cdr3_aa: CASSLDREEYF

d_call: TRBD2
j_call: TRBJ2-7
v_call: TRBV7-2
clone_size: NA
cdr3_nt: TGTGCCAGCAGCCCCAGCCGGACTAGCGCCTCCTACGAGCAGTACTTC
cdr3_aa: CASSPSRTSASYEQYF

d_call: NA
j_call: TRBJ1-1
v_call: TRBV5-1
clone_size: NA
cdr3_nt: TGCGCCAGCAGCTTTTCACCCGGGAACACTGAAGCTTTCTTT
cdr3_aa: CASSFSPGNTEAFF

d_call: NA
j_call: TRBJ2-7
v_call: TRBV7-7
clone_size: NA
cdr3_nt: TGTGCCAGCAGTCCAGGGGAGGAGTACGAGCAGTACTTC
cdr3_aa: CASSPGEEYEQYF

d_call: TRBD2
j_call: TRBJ2-5
v_call: TRBV12-3/TRBV12-4
clone_size: NA
cdr3_nt: TGTGCCAGCAGTTTGAGTAGCGGGGGGCCCGGGGGGGAGACCCAGTACTTC
cdr3_aa: CASSLSSGGPGGETQYF

d_call: NA
j_call: TRBJ2-7
v_call: TRBV29-1
clone_size: NA
cdr3_nt: TGCAGCGTTGAAAGCGACACCACCTACGAGCAGTACTTC
cdr3_aa: CSVESDTTYEQYF

d_call: TRBD1
j_call: TRBJ1-2
v_call: TRBV7-3
clone_size: many
cdr3_nt: TGTGCCAGCAGCTTAACGGGTGGGGACAGTTCGTATGGCTACACCTTC
cdr3_aa: CASSLTGGDSSYGYTF

d_call: NA
j_call: TRBJ1-3
v_call: TRBV7-8
clone_size: NA
cdr3_nt: TGTGCCAGCAGCGGGAACGGGGTCTCTGGAAACACCATATATTTT
cdr3_aa: CASSGNGVSGNTIYF

d_call: NA
j_call: TRBJ1-6
v_call: TRBV7-7
clone_size: few
cdr3_nt: TGTGCCAGCAGCTTAAATCGTAATTCACCCCTCCACTTT
cdr3_aa: CASSLNRNSPLHF

d_call: NA
j_call: TRBJ2-1
v_call: TRBV20-1
clone_size: NA
cdr3_nt: TGCAGTGCTAGAGTTCCGTTTCTAGCGCGTAATGAGCAGTTCTTC
cdr3_aa: CSARVPFLARNEQFF

d_call: NA
j_call: TRBJ1-1
v_call: TRBV2
clone_size: NA
cdr3_nt: TGTGCCAGCAGTGAGGGGGACACGAACACTGAAGCTTTCTTT
cdr3_aa: CASSEGDTNTEAFF

d_call: TRBD2
j_call: TRBJ2-7
v_call: TRBV7-2
clone_size: NA
cdr3_nt: TGTGCCAGCAGCTTAGCGGGGAGCGGGGGCTACGAGCAGTACTTC
cdr3_aa: CASSLAGSGGYEQYF

d_call: TRBD1
j_call: TRBJ1-5
v_call: TRBV12-3/TRBV12-4
clone_size: once
cdr3_nt: TGTGCCAGCAGTTTGGACAGGGGGGCATATAGCAATCAGCCCCAGCATTTT
cdr3_aa: CASSLDRGAYSNQPQHF

d_call: TRBD1
j_call: TRBJ1-2
v_call: TRBV19
clone_size: NA
cdr3_nt: TGTGCCAGTAGTACAAGACAGGGTGATTACACCTTC
cdr3_aa: CASSTRQGDYTF

d_call: TRBD1
j_call: TRBJ1-3
v_call: TRBV7-8
clone_size: NA
cdr3_nt: TGTGCCAGCAGCTCCGGACAGGGCTCTGGAAACACCATATATTTT
cdr3_aa: CASSSGQGSGNTIYF

d_call: TRBD1
j_call: TRBJ2-1
v_call: TRBV6-5
clone_size: many
cdr3_nt: TGTGCCAGCAGTTACTCGTTATTCCGTCGGGACAGGGGGAATGAGCAGTTCTTC
cdr3_aa: CASSYSLFRRDRGNEQFF

d_call: NA
j_call: TRBJ1-1
v_call: TRBV19
clone_size: once
cdr3_nt: TGTGCCAGTAGTGGGTATGACCCCGAGAGCACTGAAGCTTTCTTT
cdr3_aa: CASSGYDPESTEAFF

d_call: TRBD1
j_call: TRBJ1-1
v_call: TRBV19
clone_size: NA
cdr3_nt: TGTGCCAGTAGTAGGGGGACAGCCACTGAAGCTTTCTTT
cdr3_aa: CASSRGTATEAFF

d_call: NA
j_call: TRBJ2-1
v_call: TRBV15
clone_size: NA
cdr3_nt: TGTGCCACCAGCAGCTCCAGGTCGGGAACAGCATTCAATGAGCAGTTCTTC
cdr3_aa: CATSSSRSGTAFNEQFF

d_call: TRBD1
j_call: TRBJ1-6
v_call: TRBV11-2
clone_size: NA
cdr3_nt: TGTGCCAGCAAGGGGGCGAGGTCACCCCTCCACTTT
cdr3_aa: CASKGARSPLHF

d_call: TRBD2
j_call: TRBJ2-7
v_call: TRBV7-9
clone_size: NA
cdr3_nt: TGTGCCAGCAGCTGGGGGGGGGACGGGTACGAGCAGTACTTC
cdr3_aa: CASSWGGDGYEQYF

d_call: TRBD1
j_call: TRBJ2-7
v_call: TRBV6-1
clone_size: medium-sized
cdr3_nt: TGTGCCAGCAGAACAGGGGTAGTACCGTGGGAGCAGTACTTC
cdr3_aa: CASRTGVVPWEQYF

d_call: TRBD1
j_call: TRBJ1-1
v_call: TRBV30
clone_size: once
cdr3_nt: TGTTCCTGGAGTAACAACAGGGGCAAAGCTTTCTTT
cdr3_aa: CSWSNNRGKAFF

d_call: NA
j_call: TRBJ2-5
v_call: TRBV29-1
clone_size: NA
cdr3_nt: TGCAGCGTTGAAGGCGGGCCAGGGCAAGAGACCCAGTACTTC
cdr3_aa: CSVEGGPGQETQYF

d_call: NA
j_call: TRBJ2-7
v_call: TRBV29-1
clone_size: NA
cdr3_nt: TGCAGCGTTGATCCAGGTCCGGATGAGGGCGAGCAGTACTTC
cdr3_aa: CSVDPGPDEGEQYF

d_call: NA
j_call: TRBJ2-7
v_call: TRBV7-2
clone_size: NA
cdr3_nt: TGTGCCAGCAGCTGGCAGATGACCTACGAGCAGTACTTC
cdr3_aa: CASSWQMTYEQYF

d_call: NA
j_call: TRBJ2-7
v_call: TRBV19
clone_size: NA
cdr3_nt: TGTGCCAGTAGTATACCCGTCGGGCGCTCCTACGAGCAGTACTTC
cdr3_aa: CASSIPVGRSYEQYF

d_call: NA
j_call: TRBJ2-7
v_call: TRBV20-1
clone_size: NA
cdr3_nt: TGCAGTGCCCCCGGACCGCGCTACCACGAGCAGTACTTC
cdr3_aa: CSAPGPRYHEQYF

d_call: NA
j_call: TRBJ1-1
v_call: TRBV19
clone_size: NA
cdr3_nt: TGTGCCAGTAGTATTTTAGGGCAGATGAACACTGAAGCTTTCTTT
cdr3_aa: CASSILGQMNTEAFF

d_call: NA
j_call: TRBJ2-2
v_call: TRBV20-1
clone_size: many
cdr3_nt: TGCAGTGCTCCAAAACAGGGCTTGGAAACCGGGGAGCTGTTTTTT
cdr3_aa: CSAPKQGLETGELFF

d_call: TRBD2
j_call: TRBJ2-1
v_call: TRBV24-1
clone_size: NA
cdr3_nt: TGTGCCACCAGTGTCGCGGGGGGGGCATACAATGAGCAGTTCTTC
cdr3_aa: CATSVAGGAYNEQFF